The 13 T cell receptor beta chains below all came from one sample that was sequenced in a study of CXCR3-negative and CXCR3-positive naive CD8 T cells. Libraries were UMI-labeled 5' RACE TRB cDNA. TCRdb reprocessed the 5' RACE reads, with one entry per CDR3 protein and no DNA. Reported are 46,000 or so distinct CDR3 sequences; the ten largest clones contain around 1.5%. Specimen: naive CXCR3- CD8+ T cells from blood. Indicated subset: CD45RO-CCR7+CD27+CD95- naive CD8+ T cells lacking CXCR3 (TNR3-). These receptors came from a human donor in good health. Some clones in this sample may be carry-over from other donors' samples.

The chain recombines TRBV20-1 with TRBJ1-5. The CDR3 is 15 residues long. In germline, CDR1 is DFQATT, CDR2 SNEGSKA (reference sequence). CDR3 sequence reads: CSAAEGSSLNQPQHF.

The chain joins TRBV7-2 to TRBJ2-3; TCRdb picks TRBD1, but there is no DNA to check that call. Germline V gives CDR1 SGHTA, CDR2 FQGNSA. There are 12 residues in the CDR3. The CDR3 protein is CASSPGISTQYF.

The chain has TRBV4-3 and TRBJ1-1. The length of the CDR3 is 14 residues. Per germline, CDR1 LGHNA and CDR2 YSLEER. CDR3 region: CASSQGRTNTEAFF.

The chain joins TRBV15 to TRBJ2-1. Germline CDR1 and CDR2: LNHNV and YYDKDF (reference sequence). The CDR3 is made up of 16 amino acids. The chain's CDR3 is CATSRDRAGLNNEQFF. Combining the CDR3 with reference TRBV15 and TRBJ2-1 gives the whole variable domain DAMVIQNPRYQVTQFGKPVTLSCSQTLNHNVMYWYQQKSSQAPKLLFHYYDKDFNNEADTPDNFQSRRPNTSFCFLDIRSPGLGDTAMYLCATSRDRAGLNNEQFFGPGTRLTVL.

The chain carries TRBV7-2 and TRBJ1-3. CDR1 SGHTA and CDR2 FQGNSA come from the germline V gene. There are 15 residues in the CDR3. The CDR3 here is CASSSEGFSGNTIYF.

The genes are TRBV28 and TRBJ1-2; TCRdb's D call, TRBD1, is unchecked because there is no DNA. Germline V CDR1 and CDR2: MDHEN, SYDVKM. The CDR3 has 14 amino acids. The CDR3 is CASSFQGRTYGYTF.

The chain joins TRBV6-2 or TRBV6-3 to TRBJ1-6; as DNA is missing, the TRBD1 call by TCRdb cannot be tested. The germline gives CDR1 MNHEY, CDR2 SVGEGT. The CDR3 runs 16 residues. This chain's CDR3 is CASSYPPGTGVTPLHF.

This rearrangement joins TRBV5-1 to TRBJ2-1; TCRdb gives TRBD2 as the D gene, but with no DNA this cannot be confirmed. The CDR3 has 19 amino acids. CDR1 SGHRS and CDR2 YFSETQ come from the germline V gene. This CDR3 is CASSLELAGGPFFYNEQFF.

The chain employs TRBV7-9 and TRBJ1-2. The CDR3 consists of 14 residues. Germline V gives CDR1 SEHNR, CDR2 FQNEAQ (reference sequence). This CDR3 is CASSLAPDGYGYTF. Supplemented by reference TRBV7-9 and TRBJ1-2, the full variable domain reads DTGVSQNPRHKITKRGQNVTFRCDPISEHNRLYWYRQTLGQGPEFLTYFQNEAQLEKSRLLSDRFSAERPKGSFSTLEIQRTEQGDSAMYLCASSLAPDGYGYTFGSGTRLTVV.

The rearrangement joins TRBV7-6 to TRBJ2-7; the D gene TCRdb calls, TRBD1, cannot be checked with no DNA. The CDR3 is 14 amino acids. CDR1 is SGHVS and CDR2 is FNYEAQ in the germline V gene. The chain's CDR3 is CASSPAGAAYEQYF.

The chain joins TRBV7-2 to TRBJ2-7. Germline CDR1 reads SGHTA; CDR2 reads FQGNSA. The CDR3 extends over 15 amino acids. This CDR3 reads CASSLPYLGLYEQYF.

CDR3 amino acids: CASSFEQRETQYF. The V call is TRBV28, the J call TRBJ2-5; with no DNA, the TCRdb D assignment of TRBD2 cannot be verified. The CDR3 consists of 13 residues. Germline-derived CDR1 and CDR2 are MDHEN and SYDVKM.

This chain connects TRBV27 to TRBJ2-7. Germline CDR1 and CDR2: MNHEY and SMNVEV (reference sequence). The CDR3 length is 13 residues. The CDR3 region is CASSLGTTYEQYF.